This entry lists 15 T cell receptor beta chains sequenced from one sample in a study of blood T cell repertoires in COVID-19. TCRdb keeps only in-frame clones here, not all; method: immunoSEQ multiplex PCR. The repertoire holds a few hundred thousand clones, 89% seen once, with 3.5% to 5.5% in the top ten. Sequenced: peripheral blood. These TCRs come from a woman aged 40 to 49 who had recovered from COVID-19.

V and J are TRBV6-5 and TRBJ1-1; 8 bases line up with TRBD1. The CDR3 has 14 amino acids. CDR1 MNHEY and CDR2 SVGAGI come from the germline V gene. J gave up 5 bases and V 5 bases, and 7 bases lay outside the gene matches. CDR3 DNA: TGTGCCAGCAGTCCGACAGGGGCGGTGACTGAAGCTTTCTTT. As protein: CASSPTGAVTEAFF.

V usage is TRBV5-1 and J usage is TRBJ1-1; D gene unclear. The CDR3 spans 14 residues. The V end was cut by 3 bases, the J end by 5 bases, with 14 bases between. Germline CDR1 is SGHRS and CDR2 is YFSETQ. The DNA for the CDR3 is TGCGCCAGCAGCTGGAGGACCATGGGTACTGAAGCTTTCTTT. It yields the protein CASSWRTMGTEAFF.

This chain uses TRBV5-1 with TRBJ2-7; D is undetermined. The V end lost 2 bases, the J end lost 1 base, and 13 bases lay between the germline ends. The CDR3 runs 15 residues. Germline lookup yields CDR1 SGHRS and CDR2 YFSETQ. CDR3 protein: CASSFDPGGSYEQYV. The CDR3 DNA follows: TGCGCCAGCAGCTTTGACCCCGGCGGATCCTACGAGCAGTACGTC.

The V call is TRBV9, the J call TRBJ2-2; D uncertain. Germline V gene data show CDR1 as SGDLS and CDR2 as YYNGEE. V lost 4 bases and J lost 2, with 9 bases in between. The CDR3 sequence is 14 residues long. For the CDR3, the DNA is TGTGCCAGCAGCCTAAACTATAACACCGGGGAGCTGTTTTTT. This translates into CASSLNYNTGELFF.

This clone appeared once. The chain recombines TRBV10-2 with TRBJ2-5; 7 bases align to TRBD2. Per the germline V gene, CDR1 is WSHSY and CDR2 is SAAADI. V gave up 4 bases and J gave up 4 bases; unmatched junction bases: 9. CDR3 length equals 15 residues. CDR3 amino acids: CASSVAGGGLETQYF. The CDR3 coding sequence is TGCGCCAGCAGTGTGGCCGGCGGGGGACTAGAGACCCAGTACTTC.

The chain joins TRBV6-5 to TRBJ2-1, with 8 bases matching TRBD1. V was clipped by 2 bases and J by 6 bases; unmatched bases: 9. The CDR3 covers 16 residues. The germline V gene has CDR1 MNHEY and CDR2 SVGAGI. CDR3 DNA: TGTGCCAGCAGTTACCAGGACAGGGTGTTACGCAATGAGCAGTTCTTC. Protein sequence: CASSYQDRVLRNEQFF.

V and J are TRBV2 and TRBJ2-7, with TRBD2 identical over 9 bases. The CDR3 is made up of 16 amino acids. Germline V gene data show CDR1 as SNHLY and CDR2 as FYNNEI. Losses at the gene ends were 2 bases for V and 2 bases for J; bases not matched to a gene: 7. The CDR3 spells CASSEMGGGAPYEQYF. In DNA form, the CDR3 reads TGTGCCAGCAGTGAAATGGGCGGGGGGGCCCCCTACGAGCAGTACTTC.

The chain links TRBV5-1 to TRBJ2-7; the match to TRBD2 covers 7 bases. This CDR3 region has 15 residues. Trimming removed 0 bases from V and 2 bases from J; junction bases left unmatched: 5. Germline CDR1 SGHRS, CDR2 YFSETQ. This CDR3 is CASSLVGAGPYEQYF. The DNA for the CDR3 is TGCGCCAGCAGCTTGGTGGGAGCGGGGCCCTACGAGCAGTACTTC.

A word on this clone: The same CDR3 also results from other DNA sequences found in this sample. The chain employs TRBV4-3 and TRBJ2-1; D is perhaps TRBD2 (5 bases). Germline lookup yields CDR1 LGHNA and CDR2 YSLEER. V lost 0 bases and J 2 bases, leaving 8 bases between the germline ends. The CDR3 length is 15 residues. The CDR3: CASSQELATYNEQFF. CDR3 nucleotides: TGCGCCAGCAGCCAAGAATTAGCGACCTACAATGAGCAGTTCTTC.

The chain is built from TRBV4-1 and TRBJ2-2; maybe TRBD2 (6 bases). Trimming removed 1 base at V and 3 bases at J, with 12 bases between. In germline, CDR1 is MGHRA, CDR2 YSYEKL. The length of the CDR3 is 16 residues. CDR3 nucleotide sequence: TGCGCCAGCAGCCAAGGAGAGTGGGGGGACACCGGGGAGCTGTTTTTT. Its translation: CASSQGEWGDTGELFF.

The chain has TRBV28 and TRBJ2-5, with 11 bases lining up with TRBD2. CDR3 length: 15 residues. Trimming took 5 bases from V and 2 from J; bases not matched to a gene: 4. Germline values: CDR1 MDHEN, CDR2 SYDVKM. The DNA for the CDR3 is TGTGCCAGCAGTCCGACTAGCGGGATACAAGAGACCCAGTACTTC. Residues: CASSPTSGIQETQYF.

The CDR3 reads CASSQRGRYNEQFF. The CDR3 nucleotides are TGTGCCAGCAGTCAGCGGGGGAGATACAATGAGCAGTTCTTC. The rearrangement links TRBV6-2 or TRBV6-3 to TRBJ2-1; 8 bases are shared with TRBD2. The CDR3 contains 14 residues. V shed 5 bases, J shed 4 bases, and the junction held 4 bases outside the gene matches. CDR1 and CDR2 from the germline V gene are MNHEY and SVGEGT.

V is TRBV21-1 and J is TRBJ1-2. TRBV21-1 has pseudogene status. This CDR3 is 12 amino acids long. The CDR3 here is CASSKALSGLLF. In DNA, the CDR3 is TGTGCCAGCAGCAAAGCGCTTTCGGGACTCCTCTTC.

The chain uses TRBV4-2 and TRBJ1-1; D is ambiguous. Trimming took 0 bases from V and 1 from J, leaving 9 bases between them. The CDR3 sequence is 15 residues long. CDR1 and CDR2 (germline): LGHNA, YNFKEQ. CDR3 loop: CASSQDRRWNTEAFF. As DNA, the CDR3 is TGTGCCAGCAGCCAAGACCGCAGGTGGAACACTGAAGCTTTCTTT.

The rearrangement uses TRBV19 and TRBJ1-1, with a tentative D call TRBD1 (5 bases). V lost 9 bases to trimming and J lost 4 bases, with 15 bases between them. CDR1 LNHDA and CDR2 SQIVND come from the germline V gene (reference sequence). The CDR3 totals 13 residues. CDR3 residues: CASRIRGITEAFF. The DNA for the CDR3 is TGTGCCAGCCGTATTAGGGGTATCACTGAAGCTTTCTTT.